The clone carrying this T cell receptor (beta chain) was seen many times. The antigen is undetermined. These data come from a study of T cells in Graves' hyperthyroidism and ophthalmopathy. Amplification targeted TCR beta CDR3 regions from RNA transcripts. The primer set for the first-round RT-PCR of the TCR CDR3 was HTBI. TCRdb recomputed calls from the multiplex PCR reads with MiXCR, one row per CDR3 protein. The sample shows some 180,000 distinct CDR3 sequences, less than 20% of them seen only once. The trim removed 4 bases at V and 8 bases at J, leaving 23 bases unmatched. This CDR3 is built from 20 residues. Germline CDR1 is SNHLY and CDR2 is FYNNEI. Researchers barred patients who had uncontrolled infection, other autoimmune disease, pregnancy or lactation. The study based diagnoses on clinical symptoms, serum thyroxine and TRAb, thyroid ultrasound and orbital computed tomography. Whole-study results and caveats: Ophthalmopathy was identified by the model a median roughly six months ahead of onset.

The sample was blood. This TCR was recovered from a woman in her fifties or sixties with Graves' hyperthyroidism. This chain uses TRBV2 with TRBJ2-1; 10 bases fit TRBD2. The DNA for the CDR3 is TGTGCCAGCAGTGTGCCGCAGAGTATCACTCATAGCGGGAGGTTTTATGAGCAGTTCTTC. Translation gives CASSVPQSITHSGRFYEQFF.